The next 4 T cell receptor beta chains were all read from a single sample in a study of T cells in localized non-small cell lung cancer. Clones were sequenced by immunoSEQ multiplex PCR, and TCRdb holds only the in-frame ones, with some missing. Of almost 3,000 clones in the sample, approximately 25% were seen once. Here the sequenced sample was lung tumor tissue, taken before any cancer treatment. Source of these receptors: a man between 40 and 70 years old with stage III lung adenocarcinoma.

The chain links TRBV5-1 to TRBJ2-3; 9 bases fit TRBD2. In germline, CDR1 is SGHRS, CDR2 YFSETQ. The CDR3 extends over 16 amino acids. The trim removed 0 bases at V and 1 base at J, leaving 3 bases unmatched. The CDR3 coding sequence is TGCGCCAGCAGCTTGGTGCGGGGGGGGCGCACAGATACGCAGTATTTT. Protein product: CASSLVRGGRTDTQYF.

By share of the sample, this clone is medium-sized (0.01 to 0.1%). This chain connects TRBV9 to TRBJ2-1; possibly TRBD1 or TRBD2 for D (5 bases each). Trimming removed 0 bases at V and 6 bases at J, with 7 bases between. The CDR3 extends over 13 amino acids. The V gene's germline CDR1 is SGDLS and CDR2 YYNGEE. CDR3 DNA sequence: TGTGCCAGCAGCGTAGGGGGGTTCAATGAGCAGTTCTTC. Protein: CASSVGGFNEQFF.

The gene calls are TRBV11-3 and TRBJ2-1, with 15 bases matching TRBD2. Germline V lookup: CDR1 SGHNT, CDR2 YENEEA. The CDR3 is made up of 16 amino acids. After removal of 4 bases from V and 7 bases from J, the junction contained 5 bases not matched to a gene. CDR3 residues: CASSSGLAGGENEQFF. CDR3 sequence (DNA): TGTGCCAGCAGCTCCGGACTAGCGGGGGGGGAGAATGAGCAGTTCTTC.

This chain links TRBV29-1 with TRBJ2-5; a possible D gene is TRBD2 (5 bases). V was trimmed by 4 bases and J by 5 bases, leaving 11 bases between them. Germline loops: CDR1 SQVTM, CDR2 ANQGSEA. The CDR3 consists of 12 residues. CDR3 DNA sequence: TGCAGCGTTGGTCTAGCCGCCGAGACCCAGTACTTC. Its translation: CSVGLAAETQYF.